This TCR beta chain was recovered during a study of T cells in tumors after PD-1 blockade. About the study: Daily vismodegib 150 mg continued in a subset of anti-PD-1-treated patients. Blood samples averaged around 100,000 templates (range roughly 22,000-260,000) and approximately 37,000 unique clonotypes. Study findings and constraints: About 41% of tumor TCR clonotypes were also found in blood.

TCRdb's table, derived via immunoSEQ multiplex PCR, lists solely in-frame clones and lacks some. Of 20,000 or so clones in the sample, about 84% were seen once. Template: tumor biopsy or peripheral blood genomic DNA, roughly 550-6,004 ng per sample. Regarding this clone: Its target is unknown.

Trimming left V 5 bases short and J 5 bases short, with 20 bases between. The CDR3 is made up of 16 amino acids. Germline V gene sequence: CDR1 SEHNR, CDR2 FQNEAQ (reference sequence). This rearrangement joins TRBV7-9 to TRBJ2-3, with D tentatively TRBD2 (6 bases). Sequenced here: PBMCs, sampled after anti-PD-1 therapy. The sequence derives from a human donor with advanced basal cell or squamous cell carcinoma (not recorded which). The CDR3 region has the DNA TGTGCCAGCAGCCGCAATCCGGGAGACTGGGGAGATACGCAGTATTTT. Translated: CASSRNPGDWGDTQYF.